This T cell receptor (beta chain) was identified in a study of neoadjuvant nivolumab and ipilimumab in lung cancer. Germline CDR1 and CDR2: MNHEY and SVGAGI. V gave up 6 bases and J gave up 7 bases, with 15 bases separating them. The CDR3 is 13 amino acids. TCRdb keeps only in-frame clones here, not all; method: immunoSEQ multiplex PCR. The table lists 25,000 to 35,000 clones, 65% to 85% of them singletons. The input for sequencing was tumor tissue, taken after neoadjuvant nivolumab, alone or with ipilimumab, at or shortly before surgery. This clonotype originated in an adult with non-small cell lung cancer. This chain uses TRBV6-5 with TRBJ1-2, with D hard to call. The CDR3 DNA reads as TGTGCCAGCAGACAGTCGGGGTCTGGTGGCTACACCTTC. Translating gives CASRQSGSGGYTF.